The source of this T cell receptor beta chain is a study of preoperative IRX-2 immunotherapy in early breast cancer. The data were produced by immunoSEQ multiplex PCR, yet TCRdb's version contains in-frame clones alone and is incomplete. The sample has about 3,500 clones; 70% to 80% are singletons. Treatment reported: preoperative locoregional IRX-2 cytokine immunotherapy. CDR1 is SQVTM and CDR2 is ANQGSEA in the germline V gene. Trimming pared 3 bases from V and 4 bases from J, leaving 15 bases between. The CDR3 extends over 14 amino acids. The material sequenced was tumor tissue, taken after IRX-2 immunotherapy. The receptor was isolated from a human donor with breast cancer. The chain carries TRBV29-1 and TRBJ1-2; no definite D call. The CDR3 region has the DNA TGCAGCGTTGATGAACCCACCGGGGTCTATGGCTACACCTTC. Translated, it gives CSVDEPTGVYGYTF.